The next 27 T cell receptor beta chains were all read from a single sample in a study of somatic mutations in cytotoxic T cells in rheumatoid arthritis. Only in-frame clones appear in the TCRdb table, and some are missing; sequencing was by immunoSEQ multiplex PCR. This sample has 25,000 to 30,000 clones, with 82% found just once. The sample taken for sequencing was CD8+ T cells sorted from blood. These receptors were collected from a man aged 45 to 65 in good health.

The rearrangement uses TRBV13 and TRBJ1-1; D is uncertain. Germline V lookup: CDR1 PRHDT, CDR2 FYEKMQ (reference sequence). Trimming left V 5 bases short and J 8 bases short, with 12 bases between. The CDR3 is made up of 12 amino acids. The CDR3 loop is CASSPRWGEAFF. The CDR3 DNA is TGTGCCAGCAGCCCAAGGTGGGGAGAAGCTTTCTTT.

CDR3 coding DNA: TGTGCCAGCAGTGACTCCCGGGACACAGAAGACAACACTGAAGCTTTCTTT. Its translation: CASSDSRDTEDNTEAFF. The rearrangement uses TRBV6-4 and TRBJ1-1, with TRBD1 as a possible D gene (6 bases). There are 17 residues in the CDR3. Germline CDR1 and CDR2: MRHNA and SNTAGT. Trimming cost V 0 bases and J 2 bases, with 16 bases left between them.

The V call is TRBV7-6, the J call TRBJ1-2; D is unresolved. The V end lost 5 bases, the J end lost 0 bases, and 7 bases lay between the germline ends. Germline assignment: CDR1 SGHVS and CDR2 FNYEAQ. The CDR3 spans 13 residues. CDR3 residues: CASSAGTNYGYTF. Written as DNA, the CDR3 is TGTGCCAGCAGCGCCGGGACTAACTATGGCTACACCTTC.

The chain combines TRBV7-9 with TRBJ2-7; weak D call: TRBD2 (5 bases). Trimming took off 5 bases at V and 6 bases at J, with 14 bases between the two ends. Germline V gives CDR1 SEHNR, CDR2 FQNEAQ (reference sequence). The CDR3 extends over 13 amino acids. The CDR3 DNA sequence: TGTGCCAGCAGCGCGGGCCCTTTGGGCGAGCAGTACTTC. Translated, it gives CASSAGPLGEQYF.

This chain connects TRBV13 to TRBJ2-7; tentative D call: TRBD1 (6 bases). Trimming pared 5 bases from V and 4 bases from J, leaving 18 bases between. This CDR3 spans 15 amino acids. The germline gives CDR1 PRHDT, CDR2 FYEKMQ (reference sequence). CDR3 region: CASSHEDSSAYEQYF. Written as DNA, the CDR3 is TGTGCCAGCAGCCACGAGGACAGTAGTGCTTACGAGCAGTACTTC.

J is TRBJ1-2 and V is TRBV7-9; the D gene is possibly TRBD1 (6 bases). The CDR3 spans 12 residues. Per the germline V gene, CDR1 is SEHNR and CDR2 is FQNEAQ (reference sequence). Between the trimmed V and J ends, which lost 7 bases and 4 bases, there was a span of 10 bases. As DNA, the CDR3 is TGTGCCAGCATGGGAGGGGGCTATGGCTACACCTTC. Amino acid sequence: CASMGGGYGYTF.

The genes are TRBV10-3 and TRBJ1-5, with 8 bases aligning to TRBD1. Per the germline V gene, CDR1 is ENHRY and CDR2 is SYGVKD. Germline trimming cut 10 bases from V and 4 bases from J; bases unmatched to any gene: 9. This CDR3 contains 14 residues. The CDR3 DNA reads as TGTGCCACCCGCTCAGGGGGCGCAAATCAGCCCCAGCATTTT. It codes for CATRSGGANQPQHF.

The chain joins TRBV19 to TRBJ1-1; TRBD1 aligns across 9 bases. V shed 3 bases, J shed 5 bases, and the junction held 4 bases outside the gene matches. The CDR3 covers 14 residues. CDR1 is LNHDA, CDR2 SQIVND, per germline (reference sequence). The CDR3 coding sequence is TGTGCCAGTAGTATCCGGGACAGGGATACTGAAGCTTTCTTT. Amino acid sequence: CASSIRDRDTEAFF.

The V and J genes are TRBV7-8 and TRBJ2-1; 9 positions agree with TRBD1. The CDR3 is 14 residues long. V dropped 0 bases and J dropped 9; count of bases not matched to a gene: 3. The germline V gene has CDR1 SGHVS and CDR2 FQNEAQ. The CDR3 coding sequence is TGTGCCAGCAGCTTAGCGACAGGGGGTATTGAGCAGTTCTTC. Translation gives CASSLATGGIEQFF.

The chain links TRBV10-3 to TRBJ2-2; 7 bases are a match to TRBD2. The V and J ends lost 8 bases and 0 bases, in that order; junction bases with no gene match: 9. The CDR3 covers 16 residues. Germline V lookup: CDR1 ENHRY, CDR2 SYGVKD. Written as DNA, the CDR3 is TGTGCCATCCAGCCCTTAGCGGGTCCGAACACCGGGGAGCTGTTTTTT. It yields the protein CAIQPLAGPNTGELFF.

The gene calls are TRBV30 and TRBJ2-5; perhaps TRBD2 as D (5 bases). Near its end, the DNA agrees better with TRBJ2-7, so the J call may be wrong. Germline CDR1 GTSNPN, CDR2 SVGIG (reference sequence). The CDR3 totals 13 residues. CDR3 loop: CAWSVAASSEQYF. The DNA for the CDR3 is TGTGCCTGGAGTGTAGCGGCCTCAAGCGAGCAGTACTTC.

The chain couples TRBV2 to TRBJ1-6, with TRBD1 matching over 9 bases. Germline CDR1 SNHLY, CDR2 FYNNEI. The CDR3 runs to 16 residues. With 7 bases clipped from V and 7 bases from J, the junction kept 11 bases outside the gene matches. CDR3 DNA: TGTGCCAGCACCATCATATGGACAGGGGTCAATTCACCCCTCCACTTT. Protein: CASTIIWTGVNSPLHF.

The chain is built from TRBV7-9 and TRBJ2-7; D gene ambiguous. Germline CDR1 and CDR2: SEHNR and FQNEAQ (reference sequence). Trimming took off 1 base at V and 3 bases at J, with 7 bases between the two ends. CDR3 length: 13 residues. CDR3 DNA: TGTGCCAGCAGCTTAGTTGGCAACTACGAGCAGTACTTC. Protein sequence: CASSLVGNYEQYF. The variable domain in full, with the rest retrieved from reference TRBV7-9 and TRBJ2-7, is DTGVSQNPRHKITKRGQNVTFRCDPISEHNRLYWYRQTLGQGPEFLTYFQNEAQLEKSRLLSDRFSAERPKGSFSTLEIQRTEQGDSAMYLCASSLVGNYEQYFGPGTRLTVT.

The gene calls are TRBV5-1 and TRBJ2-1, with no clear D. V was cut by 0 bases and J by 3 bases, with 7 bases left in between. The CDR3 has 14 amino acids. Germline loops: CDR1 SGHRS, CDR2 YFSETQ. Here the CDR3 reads CASSLGGLYNEQFF. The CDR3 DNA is TGCGCCAGCAGCTTGGGTGGTCTCTACAATGAGCAGTTCTTC.

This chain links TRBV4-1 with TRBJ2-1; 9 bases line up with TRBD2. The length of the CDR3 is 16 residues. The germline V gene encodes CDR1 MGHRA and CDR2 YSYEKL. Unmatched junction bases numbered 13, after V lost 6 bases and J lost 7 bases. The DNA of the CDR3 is TGCGCCAGCAGGGTAATAGCGGGGGCCTCGGGGAATGAGCAGTTCTTC. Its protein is CASRVIAGASGNEQFF.

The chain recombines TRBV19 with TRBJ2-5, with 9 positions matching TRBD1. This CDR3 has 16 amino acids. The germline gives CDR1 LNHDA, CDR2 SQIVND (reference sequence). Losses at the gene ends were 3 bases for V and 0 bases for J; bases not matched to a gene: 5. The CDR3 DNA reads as TGTGCCAGTAGTATCGGGACAGGGATGTACCAAGAGACCCAGTACTTC. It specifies CASSIGTGMYQETQYF.

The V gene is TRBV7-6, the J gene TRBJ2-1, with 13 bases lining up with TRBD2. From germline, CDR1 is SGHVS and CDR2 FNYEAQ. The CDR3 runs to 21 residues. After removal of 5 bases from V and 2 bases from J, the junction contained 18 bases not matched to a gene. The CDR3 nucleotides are TGTGCCAGCAGCCGAAGGGTGGTTCGGACTAGCGGGAGTGGAACCTACAATGAGCAGTTCTTC. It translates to CASSRRVVRTSGSGTYNEQFF.

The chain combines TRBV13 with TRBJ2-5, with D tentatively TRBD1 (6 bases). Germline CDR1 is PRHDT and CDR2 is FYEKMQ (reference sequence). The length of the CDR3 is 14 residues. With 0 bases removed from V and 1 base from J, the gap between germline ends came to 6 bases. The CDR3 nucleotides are TGTGCCAGCAGCTTAGGGGGGGCCCAAGAGACCCAGTACTTC. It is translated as CASSLGGAQETQYF.

Here the CDR3 reads CASSDLGGSEQYF. Written as DNA, the CDR3 is TGCGCCAGCAGTGACCTAGGGGGGAGCGAGCAGTACTTC. The V and J genes are TRBV10-1 and TRBJ2-7; the D gene could be TRBD1 or TRBD2 (6 bases each). The germline V gene encodes CDR1 WNHNN and CDR2 SYGVQD (reference sequence). The CDR3 sequence is 13 residues long. V was pared by 3 bases and J by 6 bases, with 12 bases between.

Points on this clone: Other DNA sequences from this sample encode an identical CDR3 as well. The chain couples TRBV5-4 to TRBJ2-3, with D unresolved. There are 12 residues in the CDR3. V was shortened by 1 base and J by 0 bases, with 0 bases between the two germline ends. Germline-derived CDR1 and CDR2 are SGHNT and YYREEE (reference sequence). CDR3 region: CASSLSTDTQYF. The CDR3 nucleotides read TGTGCCAGCAGCTTGAGCACAGATACGCAGTATTTT. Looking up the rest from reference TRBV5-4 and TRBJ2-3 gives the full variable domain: ETGVTQSPTHLIKTRGQQVTLRCSSQSGHNTVSWYQQALGQGPQFIFQYYREEENGRGNFPPRFSGLQFPNYSSELNVNALELDDSALYLCASSLSTDTQYFGPGTRLTVL.

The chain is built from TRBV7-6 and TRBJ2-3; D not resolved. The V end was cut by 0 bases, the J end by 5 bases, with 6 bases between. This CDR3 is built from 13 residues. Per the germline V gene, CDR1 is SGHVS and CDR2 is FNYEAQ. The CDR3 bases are TGTGCCAGCAGCTTAGCGTCGGTAGATACGCAGTATTTT. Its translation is CASSLASVDTQYF.

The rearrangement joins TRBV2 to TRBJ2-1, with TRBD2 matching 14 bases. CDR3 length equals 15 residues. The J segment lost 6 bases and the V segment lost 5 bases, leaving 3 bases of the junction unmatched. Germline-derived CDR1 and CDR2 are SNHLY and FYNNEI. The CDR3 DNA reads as TGTGCCAGCAGTCAGACTAGCGGGAGGGCCAATGAGCAGTTCTTC. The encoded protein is CASSQTSGRANEQFF.

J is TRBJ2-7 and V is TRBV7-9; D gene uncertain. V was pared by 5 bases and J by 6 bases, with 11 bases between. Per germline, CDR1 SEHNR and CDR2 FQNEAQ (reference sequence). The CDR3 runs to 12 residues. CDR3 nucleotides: TGTGCCAGCAGCCTCGCGCTCGGCGAGCAGTACTTC. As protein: CASSLALGEQYF.

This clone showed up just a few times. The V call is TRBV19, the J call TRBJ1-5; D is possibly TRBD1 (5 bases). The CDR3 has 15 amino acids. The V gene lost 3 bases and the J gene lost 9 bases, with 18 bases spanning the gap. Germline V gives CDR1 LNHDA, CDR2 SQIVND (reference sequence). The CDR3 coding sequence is TGTGCCAGTAGTATGCCCCTACCGGGACCTTGGCCCCAGCATTTT. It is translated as CASSMPLPGPWPQHF.

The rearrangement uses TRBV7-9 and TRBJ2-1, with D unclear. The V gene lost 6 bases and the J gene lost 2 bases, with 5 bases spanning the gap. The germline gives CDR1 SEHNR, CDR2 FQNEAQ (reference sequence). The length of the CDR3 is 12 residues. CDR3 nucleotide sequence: TGTGCCAGCAGTACAGCCTACAATGAGCAGTTCTTC. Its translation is CASSTAYNEQFF.

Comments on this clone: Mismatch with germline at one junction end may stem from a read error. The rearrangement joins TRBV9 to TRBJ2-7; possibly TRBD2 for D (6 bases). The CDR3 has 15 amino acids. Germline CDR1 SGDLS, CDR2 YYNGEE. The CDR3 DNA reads TGTGCCAGCAGCGCCACTTTTAGCGGAGCGTACGGGCAGTACTTC. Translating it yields CASSATFSGAYGQYF.

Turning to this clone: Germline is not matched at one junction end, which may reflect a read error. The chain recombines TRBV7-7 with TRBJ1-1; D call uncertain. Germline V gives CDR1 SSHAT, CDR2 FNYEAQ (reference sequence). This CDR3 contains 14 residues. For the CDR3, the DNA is TGTGCTAGCAGCTATTCCGAGAAGAACACTGAAGCTTTCTTT. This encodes CASSYSEKNTEAFF.